The 8 T cell receptor beta chains below were found in one sample sequenced in a study of cytomegalovirus exposure and HLA in healthy donors (dated by TCRdb to about 2017). To prepare the library, the immunoSEQ multiplex PCR assay was applied. For the multiplex PCR, a mixture combining 60 forward primers for TCR Vbeta segments and 13 reverse primers for TCR Jbeta segments was used. TCRdb's version of the immuneACCESS table is confined to in-frame rearrangements and falls short of the full clone set. An unresolved V gene accounts for under half of the shortfall where checked; the remainder is of unknown origin. In this sample the table shows about 160,000 clones, about four fifths of which occur a single time. The ten biggest clones cover approximately 1.6% of the sample. Sample: PBMCs. Every receptor here comes from a girl under 18 in good health and CMV-seropositive.

This chain links TRBV2 with TRBJ2-3, with D possibly being TRBD2 (5 bases). Trimming shortened V by 6 bases and J by 4 bases, and 14 bases separated the two germline ends. This CDR3 spans 14 amino acids. Germline CDR1 is SNHLY and CDR2 is FYNNEI. Written as DNA, the CDR3 is TGTGCCAGCAGCGACACCGGGATCGCAGATACGCAGTATTTT. This codes for CASSDTGIADTQYF. Combining the CDR3 with reference TRBV2 and TRBJ2-3 gives the whole variable domain EPEVTQTPSHQVTQMGQEVILRCVPISNHLYFYWYRQILGQKVEFLVSFYNNEISEKSEIFDDQFSVERPDGSNFTLKIRSTKLEDSAMYFCASSDTGIADTQYFGPGTRLTVL.

CDR3 DNA: TGTGCCAGCAGTTTAGGCCCCCTAGGGGCTTATCAGCCCCAGCATTTT. Amino acids: CASSLGPLGAYQPQHF. The chain recombines TRBV28 with TRBJ1-5; possible D gene TRBD1, 5 bases. The CDR3 extends over 16 amino acids. Germline lookup yields CDR1 MDHEN and CDR2 SYDVKM. The V end was cut by 2 bases, the J end by 5 bases, with 16 bases between.

This chain's CDR3 is CSVEERGGTGENYGYTF. CDR3 sequence (DNA): TGCAGCGTTGAAGAAAGGGGCGGGACAGGAGAAAACTATGGCTACACCTTC. The chain links TRBV29-1 to TRBJ1-2, with 8 nucleotides matching TRBD1. The CDR3 consists of 17 residues. V was pared by 0 bases and J by 2 bases, with 11 bases of the junction left unmatched. The germline V gene has CDR1 SQVTM and CDR2 ANQGSEA. The full variable domain, rest sourced from reference TRBV29-1 and TRBJ1-2, is SAVISQKPSRDICQRGTSLTIQCQVDSQVTMMFWYRQQPGQSLTLIATANQGSEATYESGFVIDKFPISRPNLTFSTLTVSNMSPEDSSIYLCSVEERGGTGENYGYTFGSGTRLTVV.

The chain couples TRBV6-5 to TRBJ2-1, with D possibly being TRBD1 (6 bases). The V end was cut by 6 bases, the J end by 6 bases, with 12 bases between. The CDR3 has 13 residues. Germline-derived CDR1 and CDR2 are MNHEY and SVGAGI. The CDR3 region has the DNA TGTGCCAGCAGGCACCGGGACACCAATGAGCAGTTCTTC. It codes for CASRHRDTNEQFF.

V and J are TRBV25-1 and TRBJ2-7, with D tentatively TRBD1 (5 bases). Trimming left V 0 bases short and J 3 bases short, with 9 bases between. CDR3 length: 14 amino acids. CDR1 and CDR2 from the germline V gene are MGHDK and SYGVNS. In DNA form, the CDR3 reads TGTGCCAGCAGTGAATATAACCAGGGCTACGAGCAGTACTTC. It is translated as CASSEYNQGYEQYF.

The CDR3 loop is CASSPSQGNEQFF. In nucleotides, the CDR3 is TGTGCCAGCTCACCCAGCCAGGGTAATGAGCAGTTCTTC. The V gene is TRBV18, the J gene TRBJ2-1; D is possibly TRBD1 (5 bases). Germline CDR1 is KGHSH and CDR2 is LQKENI. The CDR3 consists of 13 residues. The V and J ends lost 3 bases and 7 bases respectively, with 10 bases between them.

This clone occurred a few times. The chain uses TRBV5-1 and TRBJ1-1; D ambiguous. The V gene lost 0 bases and the J gene lost 4 bases, with 7 bases spanning the gap. The CDR3 consists of 13 residues. Per germline, CDR1 SGHRS and CDR2 YFSETQ. The CDR3 bases are TGCGCCAGCAGCTTGGCGGCGGGCACTGAAGCTTTCTTT. Its translation is CASSLAAGTEAFF.

The chain recombines TRBV28 with TRBJ1-2; D perhaps matches TRBD1 (6 bases). Trimming pared 2 bases from V and 5 bases from J, leaving 18 bases between. This CDR3 has 16 amino acids. Per the germline V gene, CDR1 is MDHEN and CDR2 is SYDVKM. As DNA, the CDR3 is TGTGCCAGCAGTTTACGCCCCGGACAGTTACTGTATGGCTACACCTTC. It encodes CASSLRPGQLLYGYTF.